Detailed here is one TCR beta chain. TCRdb redid the calling of the RACE reads with MiXCR, one entry per CDR3 protein. The sample records 90,000 to 120,000 distinct CDR3 sequences, approximately 10% being singletons. The data stem from a study of human T cells and chemical hapten exposure. Overall study context: Across its approximately 25 weeks, the study gave patients weekly diphenylcyclopropenone doses to the scalp. On the upper back, patch tests were applied with 0.01% DPC and read at 6 days.

CDR1 and CDR2 from the germline V gene are SGHTA and FQGNSA. V shed 0 bases, J shed 7 bases, and the junction held 4 bases outside the gene matches. The CDR3 runs 15 residues. Time point specified: patch test 1, 2 weeks after DPC sensitization. Treatment described: therapeutic diphenylcyclopropenone sensitization with weekly scalp DPC. The origin of this receptor is a woman aged 35 to 49 with alopecia areata. Some clones in this sample may be carry-over from other donors' samples. This sample comprised whole blood, obtained in connection with sensitization to the hapten diphenylcyclopropenone (DPC). The chain has TRBV7-2 and TRBJ1-2, with 11 bases lining up with TRBD1. Here the CDR3 reads CASSLAPGQGGGYTF. CDR3 bases: TGTGCCAGCAGCTTAGCTCCGGGACAGGGGGGTGGCTACACCTTC.